One and the same sample provided the 18 T cell receptor beta chains below, sequenced in a study of T cells in localized non-small cell lung cancer (dated by TCRdb to about 2020). Library preparation employed the immunoSEQ multiplex PCR assay. In its TCRdb copy, this immuneACCESS table keeps in-frame sequences only and misses some clones. Where compared with another copy, unresolved V genes explain less than half of these, and the others have no known cause. The sample profile shows some 1,500 clones; more than 20% of them were found once. 20% of the sample is held by the ten biggest clonotypes. The starting material was normal lung tissue next to the tumor, obtained before any cancer treatment. The receptor source for this set is a man aged 40 to 70 with stage II squamous cell lung carcinoma.

This clone was detected only a few times. The V and J genes are TRBV7-5 and TRBJ2-3; TRBD2, as called in the table, went unchecked against the DNA. TRBV7-5 represents a pseudogene. This CDR3 is built from 15 residues. In DNA form, the CDR3 reads TGTGCCAGCAGCGCATCCGCGGGGGACACAGATACGCAGTATTTT. Translation gives CASSASAGDTDTQYF.

This chain connects TRBV9 to TRBJ2-7; D gene ambiguous. Trimming removed 1 base from V and 2 bases from J, with 10 bases in between. CDR3 length: 14 amino acids. Germline CDR1 SGDLS, CDR2 YYNGEE. The CDR3 loop reads CASSVNAYTYEQYF. The CDR3 nucleotides are TGTGCCAGCAGCGTAAATGCCTACACCTACGAGCAGTACTTC.

By sample share, this clone is medium-sized. This chain joins TRBV11-3 and TRBJ2-1; the match to TRBD2 covers 8 bases. Germline values: CDR1 SGHNT, CDR2 YENEEA. The CDR3 has 17 amino acids. J lost 9 bases, V lost 5 bases, and 18 bases had no gene match. The CDR3 bases are TGTGCCAGCAGCCAAGTGGGGAGCGGGAGCACGTGGGGTGAGCAGTTCTTC. Encoded protein: CASSQVGSGSTWGEQFF.

This clone is categorized as large. J is TRBJ1-5 and V is TRBV30, with TRBD1 matching 7 bases. The CDR3 runs to 14 residues. Germline CDR1 GTSNPN, CDR2 SVGIG (reference sequence). The V and J ends lost 3 bases and 4 bases, in that order; junction bases with no gene match: 6. CDR3 sequence reads: CAWSFKGANQPQHF. The CDR3 DNA reads TGTGCCTGGAGCTTCAAGGGGGCTAATCAGCCCCAGCATTTT.

This chain links TRBV23-1 with TRBJ1-1; D is unclear. TRBV23-1 is reported as an ORF; its role is uncertain. The CDR3 loop spans 13 amino acids. Trimming took 6 bases from V and 5 from J, leaving 13 bases between them. The CDR3: CASRGSLMTEAFF. CDR3 DNA: TGCGCCAGCAGGGGAAGCCTGATGACTGAAGCTTTCTTT.

This clone came up a few times. The chain combines TRBV11-3 with TRBJ1-5, with D possibly matching TRBD1 (6 bases). The CDR3 spans 17 residues. Trimming removed 4 bases from V and 0 bases from J, with 16 bases in between. Per germline, CDR1 SGHNT and CDR2 YENEEA. In DNA form, the CDR3 reads TGTGCCAGCAGCTGCACAGAGGACAGCTATAGCAATCAGCCCCAGCATTTT. It yields the protein CASSCTEDSYSNQPQHF.

This clone has more than one count but fewer than ten. The chain uses TRBV19 and TRBJ1-2, with D possibly TRBD1 on 5 matching bases. Germline values: CDR1 LNHDA, CDR2 SQIVND (reference sequence). The V and J ends lost 1 base and 6 bases respectively, with 15 bases between them. The CDR3 consists of 15 residues. In DNA, the CDR3 is TGTGCCAGTAGTATAGCGGGACCCGGACGAGATGGCTACACCTTC. This codes for CASSIAGPGRDGYTF.

The genes are TRBV5-1 and TRBJ2-1, with 10 bases that match TRBD2. CDR3 length equals 15 residues. CDR1 and CDR2 (germline): SGHRS, YFSETQ. Trimming removed 0 bases from V and 8 bases from J; junction bases left unmatched: 5. The CDR3 loop is CASSLVPSGSDEQFF. DNA for the CDR3: TGCGCCAGCAGCTTGGTCCCTAGCGGGAGCGATGAGCAGTTCTTC.

The chain uses TRBV12-5 and TRBJ1-2; D gene ambiguous. Trimming cost V 1 base and J 13 bases, with 10 bases left between them. Germline V lookup: CDR1 LGHNT, CDR2 FRNRAP. The CDR3 runs 11 residues. CDR3 loop: CASGLGTFLTF. The CDR3 nucleotides read TGTGCTAGTGGTTTGGGAACTTTTCTCACCTTC.

In its sample, this clone is medium-sized. This sequence joins TRBV6-8 and TRBJ2-7; TRBD1 is a possible D gene (6 bases). Germline V lookup: CDR1 MNHGY, CDR2 SAAAGT. Trimming took 0 bases from V and 3 from J, leaving 18 bases between them. CDR3 length: 17 amino acids. As DNA, the CDR3 is TGTGCCAGCAGTTACTCGAACAGGGTAAATGGGATCTACGAGCAGTACTTC. It translates to CASSYSNRVNGIYEQYF.

This clone is classed as hyperexpanded. The chain links TRBV11-3 to TRBJ2-2, with D maybe TRBD2 (6 bases). The CDR3 runs to 16 residues. In germline, CDR1 is SGHNT, CDR2 YENEEA. V was trimmed by 5 bases and J by 3 bases, leaving 16 bases between them. The CDR3 is CASSPTSKSDTGELFF. The DNA for the CDR3 is TGTGCCAGCAGCCCGACTAGTAAAAGTGACACCGGGGAGCTGTTTTTT.

This clone was found a few times. This chain uses TRBV28 with TRBJ2-7; 9 nucleotides match TRBD2. The CDR3 is made up of 16 amino acids. The ends lost 4 bases at V and 5 bases at J; junction bases unmatched: 12. In germline, CDR1 is MDHEN, CDR2 SYDVKM. CDR3 nucleotide sequence: TGTGCCAGCAGTTCCCCGATTAGACTAGCGGCCCACGAGCAGTACTTC. It codes for CASSSPIRLAAHEQYF.

This clone appeared once. The chain combines TRBV29-1 with TRBJ1-5, with a weak D call TRBD1 (5 bases). This CDR3 is built from 13 residues. Germline CDR1 is SQVTM and CDR2 is ANQGSEA. V was pared by 7 bases and J by 3 bases, with 13 bases between. CDR3 bases: TGCAGCGCTTTACAGGATAACAATCAGCCCCAGCATTTT. Translating it yields CSALQDNNQPQHF.

The chain joins TRBV29-1 to TRBJ2-1, with D possibly TRBD1 on 6 matching bases. The CDR3 runs to 13 residues. The germline gives CDR1 SQVTM, CDR2 ANQGSEA. The V end lost 6 bases, the J end lost 5 bases, and 14 bases lay between the germline ends. The DNA of the CDR3 is TGCAGCGTCCGAAGGGACAATGACAATGAGCAGTTCTTC. It yields the protein CSVRRDNDNEQFF.

The gene calls are TRBV10-2 and TRBJ2-3; 14 bases line up with TRBD2. Germline V CDR1 and CDR2: WSHSY, SAAADI. The ends lost 7 bases at V and 0 bases at J; junction bases unmatched: 9. The CDR3 runs 18 residues. The CDR3 region is CASIIRLAGGTSTDTQYF. As DNA, the CDR3 is TGCGCCAGCATCATCCGACTAGCGGGGGGGACTAGCACAGATACGCAGTATTTT.

The genes are TRBV6-8 and TRBJ1-2; 12 nucleotides line up with TRBD1. The CDR3 spans 16 residues. CDR1 MNHGY and CDR2 SAAAGT come from the germline V gene. V dropped 6 bases and J dropped 7; count of bases not matched to a gene: 12. The CDR3 nucleotides are TGTGCCAGCAGACTATCCTCGGGACAGGGGGCTGGTGGCTACACCTTC. Translated: CASRLSSGQGAGGYTF.

This clone was found a few times. The rearrangement links TRBV7-1 to TRBJ2-6, with D perhaps given as TRBD1 or TRBD2 (5 bases each). TRBV7-1 is known as an ORF, though its function is uncertain. The CDR3 is 18 amino acids. The V gene lost 4 bases and the J gene lost 4 bases, with 20 bases spanning the gap. The CDR3, as DNA: TGTGCCAGCAGCTTAATAGGACATCTCACGGGAGGGGCCAACGTCCTGACTTTC. Its translation: CASSLIGHLTGGANVLTF.

This clone was seen a handful of times. The rearrangement uses TRBV9 and TRBJ2-1, with D possibly being TRBD2 (6 bases). CDR3 size: 12 residues. Germline CDR1 SGDLS, CDR2 YYNGEE. The V gene lost 3 bases and the J gene lost 8 bases, with 9 bases spanning the gap. CDR3 sequence: CASSGAGYEQFF. The CDR3 region has the DNA TGTGCCAGCAGCGGGGCGGGGTATGAGCAGTTCTTC. The complete variable domain, with remaining parts taken from reference TRBV9 and TRBJ2-1, reads DSGVTQTPKHLITATGQRVTLRCSPRSGDLSVYWYQQSLDQGLQFLIQYYNGEERAKGNILERFSAQQFPDLHSELNLSSLELGDSALYFCASSGAGYEQFFGPGTRLTVL.